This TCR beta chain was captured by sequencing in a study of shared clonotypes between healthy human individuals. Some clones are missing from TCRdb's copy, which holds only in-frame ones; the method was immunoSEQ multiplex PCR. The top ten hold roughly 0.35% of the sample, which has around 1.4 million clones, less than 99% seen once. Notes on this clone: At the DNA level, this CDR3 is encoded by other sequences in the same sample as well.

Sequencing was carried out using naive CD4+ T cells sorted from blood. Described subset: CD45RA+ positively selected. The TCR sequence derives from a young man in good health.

The CDR3 is CASSVGLAGADNEQFF. The DNA for the CDR3 is TGTGCCAGCAGCGTAGGACTAGCGGGAGCCGACAATGAGCAGTTCTTC. The rearrangement joins TRBV9 to TRBJ2-1, with 12 bases lining up with TRBD2. The CDR3 sequence is 16 residues long. V lost 0 bases and J lost 5; bases outside the gene matches: 3. CDR1 is SGDLS, CDR2 YYNGEE, per germline.